The entry below gives a single T cell receptor beta chain sequence along with its context. The CDR3 is 13 residues long. Per germline, CDR1 KGHSH and CDR2 LQKENI. V was clipped by 3 bases and J by 0 bases, with 3 bases between them. The data stem from a study of blood T cell repertoires in COVID-19. Study in general: COVID-19 samples, acute and convalescent, were from the United States, Italy and Spain. In each case, the material was cDNA or gDNA derived from T cells, B-cell-depleted T cells, or PBMCs.

As handled by the study authors: Nucleated cell counts were estimated from reference gene primer amplification. This table comes from immunoSEQ multiplex PCR, and its TCRdb copy is limited to in-frame clones, with some not included. That table is the source of V, J and clone size, and D and trimming were worked out from the DNA. The profile shows approximately 180,000 clones, roughly 90% of them singletons. This rearrangement joins TRBV18 to TRBJ1-3; D remains ambiguous. Sequenced input: peripheral blood. The receptor comes from a woman aged 45-65 years with acute or convalescent COVID-19. In nucleotides, the CDR3 is TGTGCCAGCTCACCTAACTCTGGAAACACCATATATTTT. Its protein product is CASSPNSGNTIYF. Full variable domain (missing parts from reference TRBV18 and TRBJ1-3): NAGVMQNPRHLVRRRGQEARLRCSPMKGHSHVYWYRQLPEEGLKFMVYLQKENIIDESGMPKERFSAEFPKEGPSILRIQQVVRGDSAAYFCASSPNSGNTIYFGEGSWLTVV.